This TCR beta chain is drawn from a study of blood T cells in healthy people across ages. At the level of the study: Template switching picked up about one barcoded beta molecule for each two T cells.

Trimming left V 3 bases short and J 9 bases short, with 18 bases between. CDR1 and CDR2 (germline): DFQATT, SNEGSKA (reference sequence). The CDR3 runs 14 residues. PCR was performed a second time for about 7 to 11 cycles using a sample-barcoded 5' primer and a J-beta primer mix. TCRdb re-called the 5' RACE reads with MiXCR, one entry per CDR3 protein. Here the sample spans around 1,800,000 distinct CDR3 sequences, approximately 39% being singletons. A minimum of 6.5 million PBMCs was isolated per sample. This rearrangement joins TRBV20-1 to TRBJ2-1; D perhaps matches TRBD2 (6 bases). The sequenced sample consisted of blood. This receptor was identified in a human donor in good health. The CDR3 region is CSARALGAEGEQFF. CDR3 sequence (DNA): TGCAGTGCTAGGGCCTTGGGAGCGGAGGGTGAGCAGTTCTTC.